Each of the 8 T cell receptor beta chains below was sequenced from the same sample in a study of blood T cell repertoires in COVID-19. Assay used: immunoSEQ multiplex PCR; TCRdb lists only in-frame clones, some missing. The sample contains over 100,000 clones, roughly 85% of which appear only once. The specimen sequenced was peripheral blood. The receptor source for this set is a man aged 80 or over with acute or convalescent COVID-19.

This chain links TRBV19 with TRBJ1-1; 10 nucleotides agree with TRBD1. Germline CDR1 and CDR2: LNHDA and SQIVND (reference sequence). Unmatched junction bases numbered 6, after V lost 7 bases and J lost 4 bases. There are 14 residues in the CDR3. In nucleotides, the CDR3 is TGTGCCAGTACCAACGGACAGGGGGGCACTGAAGCTTTCTTT. It yields the protein CASTNGQGGTEAFF.

The gene calls are TRBV19 and TRBJ1-5, with D possibly TRBD1 on 5 matching bases. Germline-derived CDR1 and CDR2 are LNHDA and SQIVND (reference sequence). The CDR3 runs to 15 residues. Between the trimmed V and J ends, which lost 3 bases and 3 bases, there was a span of 12 bases. In DNA, the CDR3 is TGTGCCAGTAGTATCCGGAGGGACGCCAATCAGCCCCAGCATTTT. This translates into CASSIRRDANQPQHF.

This chain uses TRBV5-6 with TRBJ1-1; weak D call: TRBD1 (5 bases). The CDR3 runs 14 residues. With 4 bases removed from V and 1 base from J, the gap between germline ends came to 11 bases. Germline CDR1 SGHDT, CDR2 YYEEEE. CDR3 nucleotides: TGTGCCAGCAGCCCGGGACTTAAGAACACTGAAGCTTTCTTT. This gives the protein CASSPGLKNTEAFF.

This chain links TRBV28 with TRBJ2-7; 10 positions agree with TRBD2. Germline V gene data show CDR1 as MDHEN and CDR2 as SYDVKM. With V trimmed by 2 bases and J by 4 bases, 5 bases remained unmatched. This CDR3 has 15 amino acids. The CDR3 is CASSLTSGIAYEQYF. CDR3 DNA: TGTGCCAGCAGTTTAACTAGCGGGATCGCTTACGAGCAGTACTTC.

This clone was seen once. V gene TRBV18 combines with J gene TRBJ2-5; maybe TRBD2 (6 bases). This CDR3 comprises 14 residues. CDR1 and CDR2 from the germline V gene are KGHSH and LQKENI. The V gene lost 3 bases and the J gene lost 4 bases, with 12 bases spanning the gap. The CDR3 loop is CASSPLQAGETQYF. The CDR3 DNA sequence: TGTGCCAGCTCACCCCTCCAAGCGGGAGAGACCCAGTACTTC.

This clone was counted a single time. V gene TRBV3-1 (or the pseudogene TRBV3-2) combines with J gene TRBJ2-1; 15 bases map to TRBD2. This CDR3 comprises 20 residues. V dropped 6 bases and J dropped 7; count of bases not matched to a gene: 19. The germline CDR1 and CDR2 sequences are LGHDT and YNNKEL (reference sequence). CDR3 sequence: CASRRPGTSGRIPKENEQFF. The CDR3 DNA follows: TGTGCCAGCAGACGCCCCGGGACTAGCGGGAGGATCCCAAAAGAGAATGAGCAGTTCTTC.

The chain carries TRBV7-3 and TRBJ2-7; D perhaps matches TRBD1 (6 bases). Between the trimmed V and J ends, which lost 3 bases and 3 bases, there was a span of 9 bases. The CDR3 has 13 amino acids. Germline V gene data show CDR1 as SGHTA and CDR2 as FQGTGA. The CDR3 loop is CASSFLQGYEQYF. In nucleotides, the CDR3 is TGTGCCAGCAGCTTCTTACAGGGCTACGAGCAGTACTTC. Full variable domain (outside the CDR3, taken from reference TRBV7-3 and TRBJ2-7): GAGVSQTPSNKVTEKGKYVELRCDPISGHTALYWYRQSLGQGPEFLIYFQGTGAADDSGLPNDRFFAVRPEGSVSTLKIQRTERGDSAVYLCASSFLQGYEQYFGPGTRLTVT.

This clone has a single count. In nucleotides, the CDR3 is TGCGCCAGCAGTCTGGGGGGGTCCTACAATGAGCAGTTCTTC. It codes for CASSLGGSYNEQFF. The chain has TRBV5-1 and TRBJ2-1; 7 bases line up with TRBD2. There are 14 residues in the CDR3. The V and J ends lost 5 bases and 1 base, in that order; junction bases with no gene match: 3. Germline CDR1 is SGHRS and CDR2 is YFSETQ.